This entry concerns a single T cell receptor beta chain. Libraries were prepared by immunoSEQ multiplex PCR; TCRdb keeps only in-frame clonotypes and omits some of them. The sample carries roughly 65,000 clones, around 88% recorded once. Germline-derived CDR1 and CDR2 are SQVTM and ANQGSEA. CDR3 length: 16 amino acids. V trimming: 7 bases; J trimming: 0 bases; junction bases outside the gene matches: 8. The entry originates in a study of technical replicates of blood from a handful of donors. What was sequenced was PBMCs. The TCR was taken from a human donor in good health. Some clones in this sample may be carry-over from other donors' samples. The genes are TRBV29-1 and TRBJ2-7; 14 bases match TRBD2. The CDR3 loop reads CSADRLAGGSSYEQYF. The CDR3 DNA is TGCAGCGCCGACAGACTAGCGGGAGGGAGCTCCTACGAGCAGTACTTC.